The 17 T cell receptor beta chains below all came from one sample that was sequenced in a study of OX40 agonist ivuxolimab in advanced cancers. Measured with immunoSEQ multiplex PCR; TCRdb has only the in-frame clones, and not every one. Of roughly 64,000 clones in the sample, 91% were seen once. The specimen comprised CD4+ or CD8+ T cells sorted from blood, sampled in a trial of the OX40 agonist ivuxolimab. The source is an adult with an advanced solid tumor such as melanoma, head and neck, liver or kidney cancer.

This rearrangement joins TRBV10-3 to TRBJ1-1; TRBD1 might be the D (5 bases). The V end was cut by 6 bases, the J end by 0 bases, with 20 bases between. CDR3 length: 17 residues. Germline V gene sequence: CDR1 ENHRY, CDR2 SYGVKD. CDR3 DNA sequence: TGTGCCATCAGGGCGGACATAGGGGAATCCGTGAACACTGAAGCTTTCTTT. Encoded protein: CAIRADIGESVNTEAFF.

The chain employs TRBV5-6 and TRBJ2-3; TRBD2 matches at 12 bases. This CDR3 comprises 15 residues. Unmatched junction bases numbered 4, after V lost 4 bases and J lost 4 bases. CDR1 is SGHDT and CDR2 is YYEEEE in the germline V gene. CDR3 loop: CASSPLAGGSDTQYF. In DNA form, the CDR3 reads TGTGCCAGCAGCCCTCTAGCGGGAGGGTCAGATACGCAGTATTTT.

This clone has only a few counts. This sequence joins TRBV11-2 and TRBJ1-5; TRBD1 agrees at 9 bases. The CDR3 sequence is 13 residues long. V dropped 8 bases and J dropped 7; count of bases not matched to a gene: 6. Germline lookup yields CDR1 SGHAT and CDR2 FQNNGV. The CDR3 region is CASSRQGGQPQHF. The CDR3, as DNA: TGTGCCAGCTCCAGACAGGGGGGCCAGCCCCAGCATTTT.

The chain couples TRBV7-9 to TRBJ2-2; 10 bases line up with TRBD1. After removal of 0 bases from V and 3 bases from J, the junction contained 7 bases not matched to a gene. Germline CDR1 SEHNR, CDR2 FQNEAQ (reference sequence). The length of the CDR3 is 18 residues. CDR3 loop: CASSLAYGGTGDTGELFF. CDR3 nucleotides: TGTGCCAGCAGCTTAGCTTACGGAGGGACAGGGGACACCGGGGAGCTGTTTTTT.

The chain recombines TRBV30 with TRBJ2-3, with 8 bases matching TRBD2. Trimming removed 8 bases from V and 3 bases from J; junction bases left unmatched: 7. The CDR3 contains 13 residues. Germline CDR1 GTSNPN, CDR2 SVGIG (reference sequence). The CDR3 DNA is TGTGCCCTCTCGGGGGGGACGACAGATACGCAGTATTTT. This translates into CALSGGTTDTQYF.

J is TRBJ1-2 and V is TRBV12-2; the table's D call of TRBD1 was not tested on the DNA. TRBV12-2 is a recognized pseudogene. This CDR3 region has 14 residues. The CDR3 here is CASRARQGAGGYTF. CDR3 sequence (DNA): TGTGCAAGTCGCGCTCGACAGGGGGCAGGAGGCTACACCTTC.

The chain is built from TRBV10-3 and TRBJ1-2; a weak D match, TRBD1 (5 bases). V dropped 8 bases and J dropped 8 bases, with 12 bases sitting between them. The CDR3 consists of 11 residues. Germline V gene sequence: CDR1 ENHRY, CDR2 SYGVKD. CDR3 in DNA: TGTGCCATCCGGGGGGAGTGGGGCTACACCTTC. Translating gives CAIRGEWGYTF.

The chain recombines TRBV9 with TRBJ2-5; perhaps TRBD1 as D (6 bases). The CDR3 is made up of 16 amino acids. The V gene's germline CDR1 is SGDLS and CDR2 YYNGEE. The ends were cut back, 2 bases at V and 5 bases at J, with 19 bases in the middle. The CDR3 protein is CASSVGAGGAGETQYF. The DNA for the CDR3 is TGTGCCAGCAGCGTTGGAGCTGGGGGCGCAGGGGAGACCCAGTACTTC.

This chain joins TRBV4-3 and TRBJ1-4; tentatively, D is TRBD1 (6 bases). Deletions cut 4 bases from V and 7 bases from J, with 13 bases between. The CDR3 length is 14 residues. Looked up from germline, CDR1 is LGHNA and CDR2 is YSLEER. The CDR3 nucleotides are TGCGCCAGCAGCCCTGGGGACACCCCTGAAAAACTGTTTTTT. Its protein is CASSPGDTPEKLFF.

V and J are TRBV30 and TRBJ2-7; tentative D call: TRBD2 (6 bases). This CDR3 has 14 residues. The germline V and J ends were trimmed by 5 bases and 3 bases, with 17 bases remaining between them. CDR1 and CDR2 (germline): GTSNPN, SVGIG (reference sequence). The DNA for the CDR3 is TGTGCCTGGGGGTCACGCGGGGTGCTCTACGAGCAGTACTTC. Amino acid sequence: CAWGSRGVLYEQYF.

CDR3 nucleotides: TGTGCCATCAGTCCACAGGGAACTAACACTGAAGCTTTCTTT. Amino acid sequence: CAISPQGTNTEAFF. J is TRBJ1-1 and V is TRBV10-3; a weak D match, TRBD1 (6 bases). Germline values: CDR1 ENHRY, CDR2 SYGVKD. CDR3 length: 14 residues. Trimming pared 5 bases from V and 2 bases from J, leaving 12 bases between.

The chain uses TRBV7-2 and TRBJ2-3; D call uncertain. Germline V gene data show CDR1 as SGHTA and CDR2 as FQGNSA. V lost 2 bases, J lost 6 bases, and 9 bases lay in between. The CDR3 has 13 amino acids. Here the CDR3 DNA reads TGTGCCAGCAGCTTACTCCCCACGGATACGCAGTATTTT. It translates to CASSLLPTDTQYF.

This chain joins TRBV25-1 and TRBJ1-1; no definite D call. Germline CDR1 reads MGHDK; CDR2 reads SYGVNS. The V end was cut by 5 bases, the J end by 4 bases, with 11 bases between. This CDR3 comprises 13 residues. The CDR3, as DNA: TGTGCCAGCAGTCCCAGGTTGGGCACTGAAGCTTTCTTT. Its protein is CASSPRLGTEAFF.

The CDR3 sequence is CASSSERGNSPLHF. Written as DNA, the CDR3 is TGTGCCAGCAGCTCCGAAAGGGGGAATTCACCCCTCCACTTT. The V and J genes are TRBV7-9 and TRBJ1-6; possible D gene TRBD1, 6 bases. CDR3 length: 14 residues. The germline V gene has CDR1 SEHNR and CDR2 FQNEAQ (reference sequence). V dropped 4 bases and J dropped 7 bases, with 11 bases sitting between them.

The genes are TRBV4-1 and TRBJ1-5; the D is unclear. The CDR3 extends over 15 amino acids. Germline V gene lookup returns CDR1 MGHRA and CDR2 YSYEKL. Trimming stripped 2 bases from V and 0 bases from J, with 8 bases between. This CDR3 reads CASSQRSNSNQPQHF. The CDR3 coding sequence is TGCGCCAGCAGCCAACGCTCGAATAGCAATCAGCCCCAGCATTTT.

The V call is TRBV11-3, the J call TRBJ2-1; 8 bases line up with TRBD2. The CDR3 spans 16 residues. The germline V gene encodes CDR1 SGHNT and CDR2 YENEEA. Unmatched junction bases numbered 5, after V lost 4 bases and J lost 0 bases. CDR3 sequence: CASSSGGTSSYNEQFF. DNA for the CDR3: TGTGCCAGCAGCTCGGGGGGGACTAGCTCCTACAATGAGCAGTTCTTC.

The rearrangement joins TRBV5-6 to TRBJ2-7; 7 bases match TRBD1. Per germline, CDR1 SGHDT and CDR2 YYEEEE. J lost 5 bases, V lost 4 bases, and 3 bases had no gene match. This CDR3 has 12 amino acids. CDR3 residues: CASSRQGHEQYF. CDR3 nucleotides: TGTGCCAGCAGCCGACAGGGCCACGAGCAGTACTTC. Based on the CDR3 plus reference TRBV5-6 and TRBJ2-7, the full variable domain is DAGVTQSPTHLIKTRGQQVTLRCSPKSGHDTVSWYQQALGQGPQFIFQYYEEEERQRGNFPDRFSGHQFPNYSSELNVNALLLGDSALYLCASSRQGHEQYFGPGTRLTVT.